This T cell receptor beta chain is drawn from a study of blood T cell repertoires in COVID-19. Clones were sequenced by immunoSEQ multiplex PCR, and TCRdb holds only the in-frame ones, with some missing. The table lists some 320,000 clones, roughly 90% of them singletons. This CDR3 contains 16 residues. The V gene end was trimmed by 6 bases and the J gene end by 1 base; junction bases not matched to a gene: 8. Germline V gene sequence: CDR1 MNHEY, CDR2 SMNVEV (reference sequence). This TCR was sampled from a woman in her 30s who had been exposed to COVID-19. The specimen sequenced was PBMCs or T cells enriched from blood (not recorded which). V usage is TRBV27 and J usage is TRBJ1-2; the match to TRBD1 covers 10 bases. CDR3 DNA sequence: TGTGCCAGCAGGATGACAGGGGGCCTCGATAACTATGGCTACACCTTC. Protein: CASRMTGGLDNYGYTF.